The present T cell receptor beta chain was sequenced within a study of blood T cell repertoires in COVID-19. Background on the study: From T cells, B-cell-depleted T cells, or PBMCs came the material, which was cDNA or gDNA.

This CDR3 region has 15 residues. The germline V and J ends were trimmed by 0 bases and 9 bases, with 12 bases remaining between them. The germline V gene encodes CDR1 MNHEY and CDR2 SVGAGI. Repertoires were generated with immunoSEQ multiplex PCR, while TCRdb's copy carries only in-frame clones and drops some. The table shows tens of thousands of clones, with 80% to 90% occurring only once. The receptor comes from a woman over 75 with active or convalescent COVID-19. The sequenced material came from peripheral blood. The chain is built from TRBV6-5 and TRBJ1-6; a possible D gene is TRBD1 (5 bases). CDR3 residues: CASSYSGEGSSPLHF. The CDR3 bases are TGTGCCAGCAGTTACTCGGGGGAGGGAAGTTCACCCCTCCACTTT.